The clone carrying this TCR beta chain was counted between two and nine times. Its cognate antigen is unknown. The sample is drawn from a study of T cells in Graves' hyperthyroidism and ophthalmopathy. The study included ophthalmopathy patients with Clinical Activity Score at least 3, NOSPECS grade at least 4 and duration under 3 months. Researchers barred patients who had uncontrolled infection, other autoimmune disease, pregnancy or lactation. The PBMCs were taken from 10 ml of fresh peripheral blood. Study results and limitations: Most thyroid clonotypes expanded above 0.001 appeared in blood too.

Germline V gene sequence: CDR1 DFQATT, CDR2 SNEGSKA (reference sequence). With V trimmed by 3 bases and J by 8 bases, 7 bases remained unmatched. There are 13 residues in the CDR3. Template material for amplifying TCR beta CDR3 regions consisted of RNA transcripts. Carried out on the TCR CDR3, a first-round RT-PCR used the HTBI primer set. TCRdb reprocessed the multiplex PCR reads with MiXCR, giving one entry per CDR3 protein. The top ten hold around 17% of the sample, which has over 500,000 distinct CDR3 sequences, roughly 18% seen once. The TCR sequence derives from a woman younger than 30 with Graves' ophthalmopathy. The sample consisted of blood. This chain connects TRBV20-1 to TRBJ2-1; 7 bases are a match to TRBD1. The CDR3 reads CSASLGGWDEQFF. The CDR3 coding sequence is TGCAGTGCTAGTCTAGGGGGCTGGGATGAGCAGTTCTTC.